The rows below give T cell receptor beta chains drawn from one sample of a study of blood T cell repertoires in COVID-19. Only in-frame clones appear in the TCRdb table, and some are missing; sequencing was by immunoSEQ multiplex PCR. The sample has 300,000 to 400,000 clones; around nine tenths are singletons. Sequenced material: PBMCs or T cells enriched from blood (not recorded which). The receptors stem from a man aged 55 to 69 who had recovered from COVID-19. Each CDR3 is given with its conserved first and last residue.

V gene: TRBV28; CDR3 protein: CASSLVVTSASGELFF
V gene: TRBV19; CDR3 protein: CASSTSGTFYNEQFF
V gene: TRBV30; CDR3 protein: CAWSADSSSYEQYF
V gene: TRBV11-3; CDR3 protein: CASSRTGGLETQYF
V gene: TRBV7-2; CDR3 protein: CASSLDGTRGQPQHF
V gene: TRBV28; CDR3 protein: CASSYSPHYEQYF
V gene: TRBV9; CDR3 protein: CASSEGQVGAGYGYTF
V gene: TRBV12-3/TRBV12-4; CDR3 protein: CASNGQGAGELFF
V gene: TRBV5-1; CDR3 protein: CASSLVAGEGEQYF
V gene: TRBV5-1; CDR3 protein: CASSLTGVGAGNTIYF
V gene: TRBV21-1; CDR3 protein: CASGQGSLASPYNEQFF
V gene: TRBV7-9; CDR3 protein: CASSQGQGAFDEQYF
V gene: TRBV20-1; CDR3 protein: CSASGRNTEAFF
V gene: TRBV7-2; CDR3 protein: CASSLEQASYEQYF
V gene: TRBV6-2/TRBV6-3; CDR3 protein: CASSYGTRSLEQYF
V gene: TRBV27; CDR3 protein: CASSSGTGFSGNTIYF
V gene: TRBV19; CDR3 protein: CASSLGAGNQPQHF
V gene: TRBV9; CDR3 protein: CASSLLATAAGELFF
V gene: TRBV20-1; CDR3 protein: CSASRPGEQYF
V gene: TRBV2; CDR3 protein: CASSGGSYSYEQYF
V gene: TRBV28; CDR3 protein: CASSFGAGGYYGYTF
V gene: TRBV7-2; CDR3 protein: CASSLRQGATEAFF
V gene: TRBV6-5; CDR3 protein: CASIPLDRGHTEAFF
V gene: TRBV5-4; CDR3 protein: CASSLRTGDGYTF
V gene: TRBV18; CDR3 protein: CASSPPWGRGQAEAFF
V gene: TRBV5-1; CDR3 protein: CASSPAGTGDNEKLFF
V gene: TRBV6-5; CDR3 protein: CASSYGLFSYEQYF
V gene: TRBV6-5; CDR3 protein: CASSPRSSGNTIYF
V gene: TRBV10-1; CDR3 protein: CASSESGLAKNTGELFF
V gene: TRBV7-9; CDR3 protein: CASSLAGVWNYGYTF
V gene: TRBV6-2/TRBV6-3; CDR3 protein: CASSYSYRDRAYEQYF
V gene: TRBV4-3; CDR3 protein: CASSQAGTGRYEQYF
V gene: TRBV28; CDR3 protein: CASSLAHNEQFF
V gene: TRBV6-6; CDR3 protein: CASSRQTYSGNTIYF
V gene: TRBV6-2/TRBV6-3; CDR3 protein: CASSAGLYSYNEQFF
V gene: TRBV6-2/TRBV6-3; CDR3 protein: CASSHNSAGGAREPQHF
V gene: TRBV9; CDR3 protein: CASSVASRLANYGYTF
V gene: TRBV7-3; CDR3 protein: CASSLTLTSGTDTQYF
V gene: TRBV6-5; CDR3 protein: CASSYRGTLSGYTF
V gene: TRBV4-1; CDR3 protein: CASSQDGAGGERGYTF
V gene: TRBV6-2/TRBV6-3; CDR3 protein: CASSYSGLAGSTDTQYF
V gene: TRBV5-6; CDR3 protein: CASSRRGSNQPQHF
V gene: TRBV6-5; CDR3 protein: CASSYDRVTGNTIYF
V gene: TRBV3-1/TRBV3-2; CDR3 protein: CASSQTDRVYNEQFF
V gene: TRBV27; CDR3 protein: CASSFADTQYF
V gene: TRBV28; CDR3 protein: CASSLFSLNTEAFF
V gene: TRBV6-2/TRBV6-3; CDR3 protein: CASSYLAYYEQYF
V gene: TRBV5-4; CDR3 protein: CASRLQGSGANVLTF
V gene: TRBV15; CDR3 protein: CATSREGADTQYF
V gene: TRBV12-3/TRBV12-4; CDR3 protein: CASSLMGLEQFF
V gene: TRBV18; CDR3 protein: CASSPGSEPEAFF